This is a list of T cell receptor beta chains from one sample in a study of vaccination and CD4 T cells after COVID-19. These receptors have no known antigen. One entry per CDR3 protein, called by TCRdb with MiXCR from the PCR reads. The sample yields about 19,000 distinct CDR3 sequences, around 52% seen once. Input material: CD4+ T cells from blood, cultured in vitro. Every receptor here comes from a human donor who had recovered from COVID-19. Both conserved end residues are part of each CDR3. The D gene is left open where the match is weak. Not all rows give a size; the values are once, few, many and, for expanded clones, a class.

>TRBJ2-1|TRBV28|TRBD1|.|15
TGTGCCAGCAGTCCCGGGACAGGGAGGGGCAATGAGCAGTTCTTC
CASSPGTGRGNEQFF
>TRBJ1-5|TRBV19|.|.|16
TGTGCCAGTAGTTCCCCGTGGTACGTATTAGATGGGTCCCAGCATTTT
CASSSPWYVLDGSQHF
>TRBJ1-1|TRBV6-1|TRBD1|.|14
TGTGCCAGCAGAGAAGACAGGGTGTTGGGTGAAGCTTTCTTT
CASREDRVLGEAFF
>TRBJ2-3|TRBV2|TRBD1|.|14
TGTGCCAGCAGTGGCCAGGGGGCCATAGATACGCAGTATTTT
CASSGQGAIDTQYF
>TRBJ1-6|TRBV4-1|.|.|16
TGCGCCAGCAGCCAAGTTGACAGAATTTATAATTCACCCCTCCACTTT
CASSQVDRIYNSPLHF
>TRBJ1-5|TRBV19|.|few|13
TGTGCCAGTAGTATCCAGCTAAATCAGCCCCAGCATTTT
CASSIQLNQPQHF
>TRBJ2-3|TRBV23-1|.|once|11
TGCGCCAGCAGTCTGGGAAATACGCAGTATTTT
CASSLGNTQYF
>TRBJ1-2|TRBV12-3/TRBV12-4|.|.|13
TGTGCCAGCAGTTTGCAGGATAGCTATGGCTACACCTTC
CASSLQDSYGYTF
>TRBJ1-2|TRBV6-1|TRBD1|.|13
TGTGCCACCCTTTTCAGGGGGCCTGATGGCTACACCTTC
CATLFRGPDGYTF
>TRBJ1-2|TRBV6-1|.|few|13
TGTGCCAGCAGCTTGGACGGATTTGTGGGCTACACCTTC
CASSLDGFVGYTF
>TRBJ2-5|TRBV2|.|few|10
TGTGCCAGCAGTGGAGAGACCCAGTACTTC
CASSGETQYF
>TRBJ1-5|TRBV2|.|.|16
TGTGCCAGCAGTGAGCGGGAAACAATAAGCAATCAGCCCCAGCATTTT
CASSERETISNQPQHF
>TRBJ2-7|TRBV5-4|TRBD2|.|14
TGTGCCAGCGCCTCGGGGGGGTCCTCCTACGAGCAGTACTTC
CASASGGSSYEQYF
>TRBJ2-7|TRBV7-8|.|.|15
TGTGCCAGCAGCTTAGAAGAGACCGAACCCTACGAGCAGTACTTC
CASSLEETEPYEQYF
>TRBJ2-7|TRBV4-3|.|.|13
TGCGCCAGCAGCCAAGATTTCCTCTACGAGCAGTACTTC
CASSQDFLYEQYF
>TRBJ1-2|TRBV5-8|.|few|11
TGTGCCAGCAGCTTATTGGGTGGCTACACCTTC
CASSLLGGYTF
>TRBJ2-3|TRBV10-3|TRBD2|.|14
TGTGCCATCCTATCCGGGAGGAAGAGAGATACGCAGTATTTT
CAILSGRKRDTQYF
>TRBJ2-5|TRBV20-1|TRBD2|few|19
TGCAGTGCCATCGGGTTGGGGTCTAGCGGGAGGGTAACGAGAGAGACCCAGTACTTC
CSAIGLGSSGRVTRETQYF
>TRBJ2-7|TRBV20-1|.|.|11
TGCAGTGCTGGGGACTTCTACGAGCAGTACTTC
CSAGDFYEQYF
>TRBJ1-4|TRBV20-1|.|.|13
TGCAGTGCTAGAGACCCAGTTAATGAAAAACTGTTTTTT
CSARDPVNEKLFF
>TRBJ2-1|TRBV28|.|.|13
TGTGCCAGCATAAGCGCCTCCTACAATGAGCAGTTCTTC
CASISASYNEQFF
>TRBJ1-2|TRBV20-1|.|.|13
TGCAGTGCTAGAGATCGGGCTCAGGGAGGCTACACCTTC
CSARDRAQGGYTF
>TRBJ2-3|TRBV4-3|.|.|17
TGCGCCAGCAGCCAAGATGGCGTTGGGGCGTCCGAAGATACGCAGTATTTT
CASSQDGVGASEDTQYF
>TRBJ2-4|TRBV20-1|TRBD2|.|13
TGCAGTGCTAGACGGGAGGACAAAAACATTCAGTACTTC
CSARREDKNIQYF
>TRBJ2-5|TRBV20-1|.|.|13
TGCAGTGCTAGAAGGGTGCCCTTTGAGACCCAGTACTTC
CSARRVPFETQYF
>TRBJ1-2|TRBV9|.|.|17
TGTGCCAGCAGCGCCCCCCTGGGGACTGGGATTGGCGGTAGCTACACCTTC
CASSAPLGTGIGGSYTF
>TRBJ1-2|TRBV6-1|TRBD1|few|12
TGTGCCAGCAGCCGACAGGGTGAGGGCTACACCTTC
CASSRQGEGYTF